This TCR beta chain stems from a study of long-term antiretroviral therapy in people with HIV. Study-wide findings and caveats: Older ART regimens were possibly in use when the blood was collected between about 2004 and 2018. Clones expanded before ART dominated the repertoire at all time points. When set beside controls, HIV repertoires had CDR3 length ranges that were narrower.

Treatment for all HIV-infected participants took place in the United States. The ends were cut back, 4 bases at V and 6 bases at J, with 11 bases in the middle. This CDR3 is 13 amino acids long. Per the germline V gene, CDR1 is MDHEN and CDR2 is SYDVKM. Assay version v3.0 of immunoSEQ was used, and it was run at survey level. Clones were read by immunoSEQ multiplex PCR, and TCRdb kept only the in-frame ones, dropping some. This table has about 39,000 clones, 75% to 90% appearing once. This clone was recorded a few times. Its antigen is undetermined. J is TRBJ2-3 and V is TRBV28, with D tentatively TRBD1 or TRBD2 (5 bases each). This TCR came from a woman aged 18-29 years with HIV. Sequenced material: unsorted PBMCs, taken just before starting antiretroviral therapy. The CDR3 sequence is CASSWGIVDTQYF. The CDR3 coding sequence is TGTGCCAGCAGTTGGGGGATTGTCGATACGCAGTATTTT. Combining the CDR3 with reference TRBV28 and TRBJ2-3 gives the whole variable domain DVKVTQSSRYLVKRTGEKVFLECVQDMDHENMFWYRQDPGLGLRLIYFSYDVKMKEKGDIPEGYSVSREKKERFSLILESASTNQTSMYLCASSWGIVDTQYFGPGTRLTVL.